These 31 T cell receptor beta chains came from one sample sequenced in a study of blood T cell repertoires in COVID-19 (dated by TCRdb to about 2020). The library was generated by the immunoSEQ multiplex PCR assay. TCRdb stores this immuneACCESS table with in-frame sequences only. Part of the clones is absent; in the studies checked, under half of the shortfall reflects unresolved V genes, and no reason is known for the rest. A total of 130,000 to 150,000 clones appear in this sample, 75% to 85% of them only once. The ten largest clones capture about 9.4% of the sample. The sequencing input was peripheral blood. These TCRs come from a man in his sixties with active or convalescent COVID-19.

V and J are TRBV6-5 and TRBJ2-7; D possibly corresponds to TRBD1 (5 bases). The CDR3 extends over 16 amino acids. V was clipped by 2 bases and J by 6 bases, with 20 bases between them. CDR1 is MNHEY and CDR2 is SVGAGI in the germline V gene. Here the CDR3 reads CASSYLRTDSPFEQYF. The DNA for the CDR3 is TGTGCCAGCAGTTACCTTAGAACAGACAGCCCCTTCGAGCAGTACTTC.

This clone appeared a single time. The chain employs TRBV11-2 and TRBJ2-5, with TRBD1 matching over 8 bases. Germline lookup yields CDR1 SGHAT and CDR2 FQNNGV. The CDR3 length is 15 residues. Trimming took 1 base from V and 7 from J; bases not matched to a gene: 8. The CDR3 reads CASSLALQGAVTQYF. The CDR3 DNA reads as TGTGCCAGCAGCTTAGCGCTTCAGGGGGCCGTGACCCAGTACTTC. The variable domain in full, completed from reference TRBV11-2 and TRBJ2-5, reads EAGVAQSPRYKIIEKRQSVAFWCNPISGHATLYWYQQILGQGPKLLIQFQNNGVVDDSQLPKDRFSAERLKGVDSTLKIQPAKLEDSAVYLCASSLALQGAVTQYFGPGTRLLVL.

V usage is TRBV7-2 and J usage is TRBJ2-1; 8 bases line up with TRBD2. CDR1 and CDR2 from the germline V gene are SGHTA and FQGNSA. The ends lost 2 bases at V and 3 bases at J; junction bases unmatched: 9. The CDR3 is made up of 17 amino acids. CDR3 sequence (DNA): TGTGCCAGCAGCTTAAAGGTTACGGGGGGGCTCTACAATGAGCAGTTCTTC. Translating gives CASSLKVTGGLYNEQFF.

The chain couples TRBV18 to TRBJ2-6, with 9 bases matching TRBD2. The CDR3 length is 17 residues. Per the germline V gene, CDR1 is KGHSH and CDR2 is LQKENI. After removal of 6 bases from V and 0 bases from J, the junction contained 6 bases not matched to a gene. This CDR3 is CASSPRGGFSGANVLTF. The CDR3 nucleotides are TGTGCCAGCTCCCCGCGGGGGGGATTCTCTGGGGCCAACGTCCTGACTTTC.

V and J are TRBV6-2 or TRBV6-3 and TRBJ1-5; D is uncertain. The germline V gene encodes CDR1 MNHEY and CDR2 SVGEGT. This CDR3 spans 14 amino acids. V lost 1 base, J lost 0 bases, and 4 bases lay in between. Here the CDR3 DNA reads TGTGCCAGCAGTTACTTAGATAGCAATCAGCCCCAGCATTTT. It is translated as CASSYLDSNQPQHF.

This chain links TRBV7-9 with TRBJ2-7, with 8 bases fitting TRBD2. Trimming took 4 bases from V and 2 from J; bases not matched to a gene: 4. The CDR3 has 14 residues. Germline CDR1 and CDR2: SEHNR and FQNEAQ (reference sequence). The CDR3 DNA reads TGTGCCAGCAGCTGGGAGACTAGCGCCTACGAGCAGTACTTC. This gives the protein CASSWETSAYEQYF. The variable domain in full, with the rest retrieved from reference TRBV7-9 and TRBJ2-7, is DTGVSQNPRHKITKRGQNVTFRCDPISEHNRLYWYRQTLGQGPEFLTYFQNEAQLEKSRLLSDRFSAERPKGSFSTLEIQRTEQGDSAMYLCASSWETSAYEQYFGPGTRLTVT.

V and J are TRBV9 and TRBJ1-5; tentatively, D is TRBD1 (6 bases). V lost 4 bases to trimming and J lost 3 bases, with 14 bases between them. The CDR3 totals 15 residues. Germline lookup yields CDR1 SGDLS and CDR2 YYNGEE. CDR3: CASSPNGQINQPQHF. For the CDR3, the DNA is TGTGCCAGCAGCCCTAACGGACAGATCAATCAGCCCCAGCATTTT.

The chain carries TRBV6-2 or TRBV6-3 and TRBJ1-2, with 8 bases lining up with TRBD1. The germline V gene encodes CDR1 MNHEY and CDR2 SVGEGT. J was trimmed by 7 bases and V by 3 bases; bases with no gene match: 10. The CDR3 contains 15 residues. In nucleotides, the CDR3 is TGTGCCAGCAGTTATGCCGTGGACAGGGCTGGTGGCTACACCTTC. Its protein product is CASSYAVDRAGGYTF.

The genes are TRBV12-3 or TRBV12-4 and TRBJ1-2; no firm D call. Trimming shortened V by 5 bases and J by 5 bases, and 9 bases separated the two germline ends. The CDR3 has 12 amino acids. The DNA of the CDR3 is TGTGCCAGCAGTCATAACTGGTATGGCTACACCTTC. This encodes CASSHNWYGYTF.

This chain connects TRBV19 to TRBJ2-4; 8 positions agree with TRBD2. V lost 1 base to trimming and J lost 0 bases; unmatched junction nucleotides: 11. The CDR3 length is 19 residues. CDR1 and CDR2 (germline): LNHDA, SQIVND (reference sequence). The CDR3 is CASSIGSGGVTIAKNIQYF. The CDR3, as DNA: TGTGCCAGTAGTATAGGGAGCGGGGGAGTTACAATAGCCAAAAACATTCAGTACTTC.

V is TRBV5-6 and J is TRBJ1-1; 8 nucleotides line up with TRBD1. The CDR3 contains 15 residues. Germline CDR1 SGHDT, CDR2 YYEEEE. V lost 3 bases, J lost 1 base, and 5 bases stayed unmatched. The CDR3 region is CASSWQTGANTEAFF. CDR3 nucleotides: TGTGCCAGCAGCTGGCAGACAGGGGCGAACACTGAAGCTTTCTTT.

This sequence joins TRBV6-4 and TRBJ2-2; TRBD2 matches at 12 bases. Looked up from germline, CDR1 is MRHNA and CDR2 is SNTAGT. J lost 5 bases, V lost 4 bases, and 14 bases had no gene match. The CDR3 runs 19 residues. In DNA, the CDR3 is TGTGCCAGCAGTGCGGAGACTAGCGGGAGTATCTCTGGGACCGGGGAGCTGTTTTTT. Translated: CASSAETSGSISGTGELFF.

A few counts support this clone. The chain employs TRBV21-1 and TRBJ1-2; the tabulated D call, TRBD1, remains unverified against the DNA. TRBV21-1 is termed a pseudogene. The CDR3 covers 15 residues. CDR3 in amino acids: CASSKGAGSRYGYTF. In DNA form, the CDR3 reads TGTGCCAGCAGCAAAGGCGCAGGATCTCGCTATGGCTACACCTTC.

This clone was found a few times. The rearrangement links TRBV18 to TRBJ2-1; TRBD2 matches 8 bases. Losses at the gene ends were 3 bases for V and 0 bases for J; bases not matched to a gene: 7. The CDR3 sequence is 17 residues long. Germline V lookup: CDR1 KGHSH, CDR2 LQKENI. The CDR3 nucleotides are TGTGCCAGCTCACCTTTCCTAGCGGGTAGCTCCTACAATGAGCAGTTCTTC. Its translation: CASSPFLAGSSYNEQFF.

This chain uses TRBV5-4 with TRBJ2-7; no reliable D call. The V end was cut by 2 bases, the J end by 3 bases, with 6 bases between. The CDR3 contains 12 residues. Per germline, CDR1 SGHNT and CDR2 YYREEE (reference sequence). CDR3 coding DNA: TGTGCCAGCAGCTTTAGAGGCTACGAGCAGTACGTC. It specifies CASSFRGYEQYV.

This sequence joins TRBV10-1 and TRBJ1-1; D possibly corresponds to TRBD1 (5 bases). V lost 0 bases to trimming and J lost 0 bases, with 8 bases between them. CDR1 and CDR2 (germline): WNHNN, SYGVQD (reference sequence). The CDR3 extends over 15 amino acids. The CDR3 spells CASSESATVNTEAFF. The CDR3 bases are TGCGCCAGCAGTGAGTCTGCGACAGTGAACACTGAAGCTTTCTTT.

This clone was found once. This chain's CDR3 is CASSQIQGALNEQFF. The DNA for the CDR3 is TGTGCCAGCAGCCAAATACAGGGGGCCTTAAATGAGCAGTTCTTC. The chain employs TRBV7-9 and TRBJ2-1; 9 bases match TRBD1. Looked up from germline, CDR1 is SEHNR and CDR2 is FQNEAQ (reference sequence). The junction had 9 bases not matched to a gene; V was cut back by 5 bases and J by 7 bases. The CDR3 loop spans 15 amino acids.

The chain joins TRBV5-1 to TRBJ1-5; 8 bases are a match to TRBD1. Looked up from germline, CDR1 is SGHRS and CDR2 is YFSETQ. The CDR3 is 14 residues long. The junction had 7 bases not matched to a gene; V was cut back by 4 bases and J by 7 bases. This CDR3 reads CASSHRDRSQPQHF. The CDR3 DNA is TGCGCCAGCAGCCACCGGGACAGGTCACAGCCCCAGCATTTT.

This rearrangement joins TRBV4-3 to TRBJ2-3; TRBD2 aligns across 7 bases. The germline V gene encodes CDR1 LGHNA and CDR2 YSLEER. This CDR3 comprises 14 residues. CDR3 loop: CGCSRDYGTDTQYF. CDR3 sequence (DNA): TGCGGGTGCAGCCGGGACTACGGGACAGATACGCAGTATTTT.

This chain joins TRBV18 and TRBJ1-5; 7 bases agree with TRBD1. V trimming: 4 bases; J trimming: 3 bases; junction bases outside the gene matches: 6. Germline V CDR1 and CDR2: KGHSH, LQKENI. This CDR3 contains 15 residues. CDR3 loop: CASSRQGQPNQPQHF. The CDR3, as DNA: TGTGCCAGCTCACGACAGGGACAGCCCAATCAGCCCCAGCATTTT.

This clone was observed once. V gene TRBV7-9 combines with J gene TRBJ2-7; D not resolved. CDR3 length equals 13 residues. Germline CDR1 reads SEHNR; CDR2 reads FQNEAQ (reference sequence). The germline V and J ends were trimmed by 5 bases and 0 bases, with 8 bases remaining between them. CDR3 in DNA: TGTGCCAGCAGCCGCTCGGGCTCCTACGAGCAGTACGTC. It codes for CASSRSGSYEQYV.

As for this clone: One end of the junction varies from germline; a read error may be responsible. The genes are TRBV6-1 and TRBJ2-7; D might be TRBD2 (5 bases). CDR3 length: 11 residues. The V gene's germline CDR1 is MNHNS and CDR2 SASEGT. CDR3 sequence: CASSEGPGRGF. DNA for the CDR3: TGTGCCAGCAGTGAAGGCCCGGGCCGGGGTTTC.

The V gene is TRBV6-4, the J gene TRBJ2-7; D not resolved. The germline CDR1 and CDR2 sequences are MRHNA and SNTAGT. Trimming cost V 7 bases and J 6 bases, with 10 bases left between them. This CDR3 is 11 amino acids long. The CDR3 here is CASNPRCEQYV. CDR3 DNA: TGTGCCAGCAACCCTCGGTGCGAGCAGTACGTC.

J is TRBJ1-2 and V is TRBV7-2; the match to TRBD1 covers 7 bases. The germline CDR1 and CDR2 sequences are SGHTA and FQGNSA. The CDR3 has 14 amino acids. V lost 3 bases, J lost 4 bases, and 5 bases stayed unmatched. CDR3 DNA sequence: TGTGCCAGCAGCTTCCAGACAGGGCCCTATGGCTACACCTTC. Translation gives CASSFQTGPYGYTF.

The rearrangement joins TRBV11-2 to TRBJ2-1; a possible D gene is TRBD1 (6 bases). The V end was cut by 8 bases, the J end by 4 bases, with 12 bases between. The CDR3 extends over 13 amino acids. The germline gives CDR1 SGHAT, CDR2 FQNNGV. The CDR3 protein is CASSPQGYNEQFF. The DNA of the CDR3 is TGTGCCAGCTCCCCACAGGGTTACAATGAGCAGTTCTTC.

The J gene is TRBJ2-2, the V gene TRBV27; 8 nucleotides agree with TRBD1. CDR3 length: 15 residues. Germline lookup yields CDR1 MNHEY and CDR2 SMNVEV (reference sequence). The V and J ends lost 2 bases and 4 bases, in that order; junction bases with no gene match: 3. The CDR3 region is CASSLMTGATGELFF. DNA for the CDR3: TGTGCCAGCAGTTTAATGACAGGGGCCACCGGGGAGCTGTTTTTT.

The V call is TRBV7-8, the J call TRBJ1-2; D gene unclear. The CDR3 runs to 15 residues. The V end was cut by 5 bases, the J end by 4 bases, with 17 bases between. The germline V gene has CDR1 SGHVS and CDR2 FQNEAQ. The CDR3 region has the DNA TGTGCCAGCAGCCCGCTCGGAAGGAGCCTCTATGGCTACACCTTC. Its translation is CASSPLGRSLYGYTF.

The V gene is TRBV27, the J gene TRBJ2-7; D might be TRBD2 (5 bases). The CDR3 spans 16 residues. The germline gives CDR1 MNHEY, CDR2 SMNVEV (reference sequence). V was trimmed by 7 bases and J by 4 bases, leaving 23 bases between them. The CDR3 loop reads CASTPTRFAGVYEQYF. In nucleotides, the CDR3 is TGTGCCAGCACCCCTACGAGATTCGCGGGTGTTTACGAGCAGTACTTC.

In this sample, this clone turned up once. This chain connects TRBV10-3 to TRBJ2-1, with 12 bases lining up with TRBD1. The CDR3 spans 20 residues. J lost 8 bases, V lost 0 bases, and 17 bases had no gene match. CDR1 is ENHRY and CDR2 is SYGVKD in the germline V gene. CDR3 in amino acids: CAISESSLGLGTGGRDEQFF. CDR3 nucleotides: TGTGCCATCAGTGAGTCTTCATTGGGTCTAGGGACAGGGGGCAGGGATGAGCAGTTCTTC.

V usage is TRBV7-9 and J usage is TRBJ1-2, with D tentatively TRBD1 (5 bases). V lost 4 bases, J lost 6 bases, and 15 bases lay in between. The CDR3 consists of 14 residues. CDR1 and CDR2 (germline): SEHNR, FQNEAQ (reference sequence). CDR3 protein: CASSSRISRDGYTF. The CDR3 DNA reads as TGTGCCAGCAGCTCCAGGATTTCCAGGGATGGCTACACCTTC.

This chain uses TRBV10-2 with TRBJ2-1; 12 nucleotides line up with TRBD2. Germline V gene sequence: CDR1 WSHSY, CDR2 SAAADI. The J segment lost 5 bases and the V segment lost 2 bases, leaving 7 bases of the junction unmatched. The CDR3 spans 17 residues. CDR3 sequence reads: CASSEPLRTSGNNEQFF. The CDR3 DNA is TGCGCCAGCAGTGAGCCCTTACGGACTAGCGGGAACAATGAGCAGTTCTTC.